The 8 T cell receptor beta chains below all came from one sample that was sequenced in a study of early T cells in non-severe SARS-CoV-2 infection (dated by TCRdb to the early 2020s). Library method: 5' RACE. This sample was sequenced with a NextSeq 500. TCRdb itself trimmed the public reads at Q25 with fastp, ran MiXCR and retained productive beta chains. For every CDR3 protein sequence, its rows merge into one entry that carries the most common genes and DNA. The sample profile shows more than 60,000 distinct CDR3 sequences; around 13% of them were found once. The top ten clones comprise around 6% of the sample. The source material was whole blood. The receptors were sampled from an adult who was a healthcare worker with PCR-confirmed SARS-CoV-2 infection or an uninfected control (not recorded which).

This clonotype was counted ten times or more. This chain connects TRBV5-1 to TRBJ1-5; 12 positions agree with TRBD1. Germline V gene sequence: CDR1 SGHRS, CDR2 YFSETQ. The V and J ends lost 0 bases and 7 bases, in that order; junction bases with no gene match: 2. The CDR3 runs 15 residues. The CDR3 is CASSLEGQGAQPQHF. The CDR3 DNA sequence: TGCGCCAGCAGCTTGGAGGGACAGGGGGCCCAGCCCCAGCATTTT. Full variable domain (missing parts from reference TRBV5-1 and TRBJ1-5): KAGVTQTPRYLIKTRGQQVTLSCSPISGHRSVSWYQQTPGQGLQFLFEYFSETQRNKGNFPGRFSGRQFSNSRSEMNVSTLELGDSALYLCASSLEGQGAQPQHFGDGTRLSIL.

This clonotype was picked up a small number of times. The chain joins TRBV15 to TRBJ1-1; the D gene is possibly TRBD1 (5 bases). The CDR3 is made up of 14 amino acids. Germline loops: CDR1 LNHNV, CDR2 YYDKDF (reference sequence). V shed 5 bases and J shed 4 bases, with 14 bases lying between them. The DNA for the CDR3 is TGTGCCACCAGCGCCAGAGGGGCTGGCACTGAAGCTTTCTTT. Translating it yields CATSARGAGTEAFF. Drawing the rest from reference TRBV15 and TRBJ1-1, the complete variable domain is DAMVIQNPRYQVTQFGKPVTLSCSQTLNHNVMYWYQQKSSQAPKLLFHYYDKDFNNEADTPDNFQSRRPNTSFCFLDIRSPGLGDTAMYLCATSARGAGTEAFFGQGTRLTVV.

This clonotype has a handful of counts. J is TRBJ2-2 and V is TRBV4-1; TRBD1 matches 7 bases. The V gene end was trimmed by 3 bases and the J gene end by 4 bases; junction bases not matched to a gene: 11. Germline lookup yields CDR1 MGHRA and CDR2 YSYEKL. The CDR3 is 17 amino acids. DNA for the CDR3: TGCGCCAGCAGCCATCGGACAGGAGGACCCACCACCGGGGAGCTGTTTTTT. Translated: CASSHRTGGPTTGELFF.

This chain joins TRBV6-4 and TRBJ2-5; D not certain. This CDR3 is 13 amino acids long. V dropped 6 bases and J dropped 4 bases, with 12 bases sitting between them. Germline V lookup: CDR1 MRHNA, CDR2 SNTAGT. The CDR3 protein is CASSANMGETQYF. The DNA of the CDR3 is TGTGCCAGCAGCGCCAATATGGGAGAGACCCAGTACTTC.

This clonotype was counted a few times. V is TRBV28 and J is TRBJ2-7; 9 nucleotides line up with TRBD2. Germline-derived CDR1 and CDR2 are MDHEN and SYDVKM. After removal of 2 bases from V and 6 bases from J, the junction contained 8 bases not matched to a gene. CDR3 length: 15 amino acids. CDR3 DNA: TGTGCCAGCAGTTTAGAGGCGGGAGGGCCCATCGAGCAGTACTTC. It encodes CASSLEAGGPIEQYF.

The chain combines TRBV6-1 with TRBJ2-1, with TRBD2 matching 7 bases. The CDR3 has 14 amino acids. V lost 8 bases, J lost 3 bases, and 7 bases stayed unmatched. CDR1 and CDR2 (germline): MNHNS, SASEGT. The CDR3 spells CASWEGGFYNEQFF. DNA for the CDR3: TGTGCCAGCTGGGAGGGAGGGTTCTACAATGAGCAGTTCTTC.

The J gene is TRBJ2-3, the V gene TRBV5-8, with D possibly being TRBD1 (5 bases). Trimming removed 2 bases at V and 4 bases at J, with 14 bases between. Germline V gives CDR1 SGHTS, CDR2 YDEGEE. The CDR3 totals 15 residues. The CDR3 loop reads CASSFGHSGADTQYF. CDR3 DNA: TGTGCCAGCAGCTTCGGACACTCAGGAGCAGATACGCAGTATTTT.

This clonotype was counted many times. V and J are TRBV19 and TRBJ1-6; TRBD1 aligns across 9 bases. The CDR3 is 13 amino acids. Germline V gene data show CDR1 as LNHDA and CDR2 as SQIVND (reference sequence). CDR3: CAATGQGNSPLHF. The CDR3 nucleotides are TGTGCTGCGACGGGACAGGGAAATTCACCCCTCCACTTT.